This T cell receptor (beta chain) came from a study of blood T cells in healthy people across ages. This clonotype was observed a handful of times. Aged roughly 6 to 90, donors were systemically healthy Caucasians from Russia. The second PCR ran roughly 7 to 11 cycles with a sample-barcoded 5' primer and J-beta primers. A template-switch adaptor containing 12 random nucleotides labeled each cDNA molecule. TCRdb re-analysed the 5' RACE reads in MiXCR, keeping a single row per CDR3 protein. The repertoire holds about 780,000 distinct CDR3 sequences, with 20% to 30% as singletons. Deletions cut 6 bases from V and 9 bases from J, with 21 bases between. This CDR3 region has 15 residues. Germline V gives CDR1 SGHAT, CDR2 FQNNGV. These data were likewise used in another study, on T cells of mothers and their children. This second report adds: M1S, a second-PCR primer, added sample barcodes and 2-4 random nucleotides. The TCR beta CDR3 read count exceeded 8.5 million for each mother and was about 3 million for each child.

Source material: blood. This TCR came from a boy between 10 and 17 years old in good health. The rearrangement uses TRBV11-2 and TRBJ2-1; D is possibly TRBD1 or TRBD2 (5 bases each). The CDR3 here is CASRVMGFHGGEQFF. The CDR3 bases are TGTGCCAGCAGGGTGATGGGCTTTCATGGGGGTGAGCAGTTCTTC.